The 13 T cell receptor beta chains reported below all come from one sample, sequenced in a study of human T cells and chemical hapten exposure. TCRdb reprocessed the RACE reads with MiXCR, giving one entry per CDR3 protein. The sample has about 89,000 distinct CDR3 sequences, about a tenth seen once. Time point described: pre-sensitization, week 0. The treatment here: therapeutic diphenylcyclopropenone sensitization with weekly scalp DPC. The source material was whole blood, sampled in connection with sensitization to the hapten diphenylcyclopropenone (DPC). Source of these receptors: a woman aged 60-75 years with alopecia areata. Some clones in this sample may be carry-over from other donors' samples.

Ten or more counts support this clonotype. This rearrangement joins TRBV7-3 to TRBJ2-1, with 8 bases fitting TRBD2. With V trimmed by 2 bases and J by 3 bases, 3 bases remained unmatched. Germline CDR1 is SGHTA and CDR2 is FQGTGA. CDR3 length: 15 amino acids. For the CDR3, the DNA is TGTGCCAGCAGCTTATTAGCGGGATTCTACAATGAGCAGTTCTTC. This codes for CASSLLAGFYNEQFF.

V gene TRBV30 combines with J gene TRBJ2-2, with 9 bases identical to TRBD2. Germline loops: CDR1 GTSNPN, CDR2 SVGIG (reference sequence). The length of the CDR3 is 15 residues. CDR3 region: CASPPRSGGTGELFF. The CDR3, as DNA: TGTGCTTCCCCCCCCCGGAGCGGGGGGACCGGGGAGCTGTTTTTT.

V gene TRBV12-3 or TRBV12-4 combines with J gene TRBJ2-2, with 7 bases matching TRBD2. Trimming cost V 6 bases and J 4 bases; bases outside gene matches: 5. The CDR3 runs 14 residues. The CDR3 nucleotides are TGTGCCAGCAGCCCCGGGGAGGGCACCGGGGAGCTGTTTTTT. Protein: CASSPGEGTGELFF.

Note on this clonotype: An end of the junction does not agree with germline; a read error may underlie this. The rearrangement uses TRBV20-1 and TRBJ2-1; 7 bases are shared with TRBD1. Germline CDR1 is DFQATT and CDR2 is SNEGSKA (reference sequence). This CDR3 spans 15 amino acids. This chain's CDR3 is CSVRKLGQLYNEQFF. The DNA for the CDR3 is TGCAGTGTTAGAAAACTGGGACAGCTTTACAATGAGCAGTTCTTC.

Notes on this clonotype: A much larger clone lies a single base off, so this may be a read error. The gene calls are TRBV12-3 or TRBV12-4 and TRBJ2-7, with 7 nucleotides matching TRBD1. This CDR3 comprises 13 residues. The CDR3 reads CDSSLDRSYEQYF. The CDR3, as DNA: TGTGACAGCAGTTTGGACAGGTCCTACGAGCAGTACTTC.

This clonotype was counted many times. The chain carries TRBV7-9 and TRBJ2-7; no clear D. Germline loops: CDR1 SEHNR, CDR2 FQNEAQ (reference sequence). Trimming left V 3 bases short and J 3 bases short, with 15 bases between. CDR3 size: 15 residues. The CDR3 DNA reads TGTGCCAGCAGCTTGCAAGAGTCGGTGGGCTACGAGCAGTACTTC. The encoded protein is CASSLQESVGYEQYF.

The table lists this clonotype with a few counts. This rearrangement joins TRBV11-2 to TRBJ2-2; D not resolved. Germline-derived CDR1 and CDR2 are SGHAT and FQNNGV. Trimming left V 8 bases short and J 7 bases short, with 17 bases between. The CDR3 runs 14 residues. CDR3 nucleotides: TGTGCCAGCGCTGGGGTTAACAAGGTCGGGGAGCTGTTTTTT. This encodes CASAGVNKVGELFF.

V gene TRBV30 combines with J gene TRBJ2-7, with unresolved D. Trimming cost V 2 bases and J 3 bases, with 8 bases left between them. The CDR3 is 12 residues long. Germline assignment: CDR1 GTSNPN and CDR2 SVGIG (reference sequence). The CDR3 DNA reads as TGTGCCTGGAGTCTCACAGTCTACGAGCAGTACTTC. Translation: CAWSLTVYEQYF.

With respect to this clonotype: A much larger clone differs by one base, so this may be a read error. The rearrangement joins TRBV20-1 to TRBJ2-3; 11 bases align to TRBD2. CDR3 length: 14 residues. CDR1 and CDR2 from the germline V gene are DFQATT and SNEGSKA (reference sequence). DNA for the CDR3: TGCAGTGCTGGGGGGACTAGCGGAACAGTTACGCAGTATTTT. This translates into CSAGGTSGTVTQYF.

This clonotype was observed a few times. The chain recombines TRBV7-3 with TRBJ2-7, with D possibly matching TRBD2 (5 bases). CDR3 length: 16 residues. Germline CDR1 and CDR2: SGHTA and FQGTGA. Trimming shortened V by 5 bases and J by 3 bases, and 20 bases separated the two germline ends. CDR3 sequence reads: CASSQSGGLGIYEQYF. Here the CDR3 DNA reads TGTGCCAGCAGCCAATCTGGAGGTCTTGGCATCTACGAGCAGTACTTC.

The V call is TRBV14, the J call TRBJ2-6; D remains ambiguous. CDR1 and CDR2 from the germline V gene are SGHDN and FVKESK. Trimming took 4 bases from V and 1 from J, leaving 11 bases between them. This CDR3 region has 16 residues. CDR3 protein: CASSRRATSGANVLTF. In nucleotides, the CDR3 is TGTGCCAGCAGCCGCCGCGCGACATCTGGGGCCAACGTCCTGACTTTC.

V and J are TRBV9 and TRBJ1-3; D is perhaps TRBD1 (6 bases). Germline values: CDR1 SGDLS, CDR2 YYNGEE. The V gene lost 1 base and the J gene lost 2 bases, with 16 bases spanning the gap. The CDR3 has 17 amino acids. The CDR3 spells CASSVNPGGNAGNTIYF. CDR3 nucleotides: TGTGCCAGCAGCGTAAATCCGGGGGGCAACGCTGGAAACACCATATATTTT.

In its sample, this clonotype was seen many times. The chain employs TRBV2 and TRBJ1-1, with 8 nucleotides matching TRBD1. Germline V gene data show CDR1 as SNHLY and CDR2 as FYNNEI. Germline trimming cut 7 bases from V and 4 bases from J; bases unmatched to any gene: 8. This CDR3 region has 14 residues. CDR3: CASKPTGGSTEAFF. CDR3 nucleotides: TGTGCCAGCAAACCCACAGGGGGGAGCACTGAAGCTTTCTTT.